One TCR beta chain is described in this entry. What it recognizes is unknown. The data originate from a study of chemoradiotherapy in HPV16-positive cancers. Study as a whole: Functional T-cell assays on a couple of HPV16-positive patients' cells defined candidate HPV-specific clones and common TCR motifs. Notes on the study in general: The functional HPV-specific definition rests on just two HPV16-positive patients. HPV-responsive T-cell expansion during chemoradiotherapy was linked to improved recurrence-free survival in HPV16-positive patients.

Repertoires were sampled repeatedly during chemoradiotherapy. The repertoire was sequenced with immunoSEQ multiplex PCR; TCRdb's copy has only in-frame clones and lacks some. The sample contains approximately 12,000 clones, around three fifths of which appear only once. CDR3 length equals 12 residues. The V end was cut by 6 bases, the J end by 7 bases, with 9 bases between. Germline CDR1 is SGHVS and CDR2 is FNYEAQ. Sampling was conducted from a patient who underwent chemoradiotherapy. The chain has TRBV7-6 and TRBJ2-2; D not certain. The TCR sequence derives from a human donor with HPV-associated anogenital cancer. CDR3 protein: CASRVGYGELFF. Here the CDR3 DNA reads TGTGCCAGCAGGGTGGGTTACGGGGAGCTGTTTTTT.